Following are 9 T cell receptor beta chains from one sample sequenced in a study of T cells in Graves' hyperthyroidism and ophthalmopathy. Regions amplified from RNA transcripts were the TCR beta CDR3 regions. The study used the HTBI primer set for a first-round RT-PCR of the TCR CDR3. TCRdb passed the multiplex PCR reads through MiXCR, listing each CDR3 protein once. Of about 380,000 distinct CDR3 sequences listed, about 18% were seen once; the top ten hold over 35%. Sequencing was carried out using blood. These receptors all come from a man between 18 and 35 years old with Graves' ophthalmopathy.

There are many counts of this clonotype. The gene calls are TRBV10-3 and TRBJ2-2, with D possibly matching TRBD2 (5 bases). The CDR3 has 16 residues. The germline V and J ends were trimmed by 3 bases and 3 bases, with 14 bases remaining between them. Germline values: CDR1 ENHRY, CDR2 SYGVKD. The CDR3 nucleotides read TGTGCCATCAGTGAAGTTGGACTCGGAGACACCGGGGAGCTGTTTTTT. It specifies CAISEVGLGDTGELFF.

This clonotype was recorded many times. The V gene is TRBV6-1, the J gene TRBJ2-3, with TRBD1 identical over 7 bases. The CDR3 is 13 residues long. Trimming removed 8 bases from V and 2 bases from J; junction bases left unmatched: 4. Germline CDR1 and CDR2: MNHNS and SASEGT. As DNA, the CDR3 is TGTGCCAGCTGGACAGGTTTCACAGATACGCAGTATTTT. Residues: CASWTGFTDTQYF.

This clonotype was seen more than once but under ten times. The genes are TRBV27 and TRBJ2-2; TRBD2 is a possible D gene (7 bases). The germline gives CDR1 MNHEY, CDR2 SMNVEV (reference sequence). V was shortened by 4 bases and J by 7 bases, with 28 bases between the two germline ends. The CDR3 extends over 19 amino acids. CDR3 sequence: CASSSLTTWGGFSGGELFF. In nucleotides, the CDR3 is TGTGCCAGCAGTTCTTTAACGACCTGGGGGGGCTTCTCTGGCGGGGAGCTGTTTTTT.

This clonotype was seen more than once but under ten times. V is TRBV7-9 and J is TRBJ1-2; D not resolved. CDR1 and CDR2 (germline): SEHNR, FQNEAQ (reference sequence). V gave up 0 bases and J gave up 1 base, with 6 bases separating them. The CDR3 has 14 amino acids. CDR3: CASSLAKDNYGYTF. The CDR3 bases are TGTGCCAGCAGCTTAGCTAAAGATAACTATGGCTACACCTTC.

This clonotype has ten or more counts. The chain is built from TRBV5-1 and TRBJ1-1, with 7 bases lining up with TRBD1. The CDR3 is 16 amino acids. CDR1 SGHRS and CDR2 YFSETQ come from the germline V gene. J was trimmed by 0 bases and V by 3 bases; bases with no gene match: 8. The CDR3 nucleotides read TGCGCCAGCAGCTCCTTAAACAGGGGAATGAACACTGAAGCTTTCTTT. Protein sequence: CASSSLNRGMNTEAFF. The full variable domain, rest sourced from reference TRBV5-1 and TRBJ1-1, is KAGVTQTPRYLIKTRGQQVTLSCSPISGHRSVSWYQQTPGQGLQFLFEYFSETQRNKGNFPGRFSGRQFSNSRSEMNVSTLELGDSALYLCASSSLNRGMNTEAFFGQGTRLTVV.

This clonotype was counted at least ten times. The chain combines TRBV7-2 with TRBJ1-1; possible D gene TRBD1, 5 bases. This CDR3 is 13 amino acids long. Germline values: CDR1 SGHTA, CDR2 FQGNSA. V was pared by 2 bases and J by 6 bases, with 10 bases between. The CDR3 DNA is TGTGCCAGCAGCTTACGGGGGATGGCTGAAGCTTTCTTT. It encodes CASSLRGMAEAFF.

The chain is built from TRBV6-1 and TRBJ2-7; D might be TRBD1 or TRBD2, each matching 7 bases. The V and J ends lost 0 bases and 4 bases respectively, with 16 bases between them. Germline CDR1 reads MNHNS; CDR2 reads SASEGT. The CDR3 has 16 residues. CDR3 sequence reads: CASSEASARGGYEQYF. In DNA, the CDR3 is TGTGCCAGCAGTGAAGCGAGTGCCAGGGGGGGGTACGAGCAGTACTTC.

This clonotype showed up just a few times. This chain connects TRBV5-1 to TRBJ2-5; a weak D match, TRBD2 (5 bases). This CDR3 spans 12 amino acids. The germline gives CDR1 SGHRS, CDR2 YFSETQ. V lost 7 bases to trimming and J lost 4 bases, with 11 bases between them. DNA for the CDR3: TGCGCCAGCCGGACGGGGAGAGAGACCCAGTACTTC. Its protein is CASRTGRETQYF. Based on the CDR3 plus reference TRBV5-1 and TRBJ2-5, the full variable domain is KAGVTQTPRYLIKTRGQQVTLSCSPISGHRSVSWYQQTPGQGLQFLFEYFSETQRNKGNFPGRFSGRQFSNSRSEMNVSTLELGDSALYLCASRTGRETQYFGPGTRLLVL.

V gene TRBV29-1 combines with J gene TRBJ2-1; weak D call: TRBD1 (6 bases). This CDR3 is 11 amino acids long. Per the germline V gene, CDR1 is SQVTM and CDR2 is ANQGSEA. Trimming left V 2 bases short and J 10 bases short, with 9 bases between. This CDR3 reads CSVEPGTEQFF. CDR3 bases: TGCAGCGTTGAACCCGGGACAGAGCAGTTCTTC.